The 27 T cell receptor beta chains below all came from one sample that was sequenced in a study of blood T cell repertoires in COVID-19. The data were produced by immunoSEQ multiplex PCR, yet TCRdb's version contains in-frame clones alone and is incomplete. The sample carries approximately 170,000 clones, around four fifths recorded once. Sequencing input: PBMCs or T cells enriched from blood (not recorded which). The receptors were gathered from a woman aged 45-60 years who had recovered from COVID-19.

About this clone itself: A read error may account for a junction end that differs from germline. The V gene is TRBV4-1, the J gene TRBJ1-4, with 10 bases that match TRBD1. The CDR3 has 15 residues. Germline CDR1 reads MGHRA; CDR2 reads YSYEKL. The chain's CDR3 is CASSRQGASKEKLFF. The CDR3 nucleotides are TGCGCCAGCAGCCGACAGGGGGCCTCTAAAGAAAAACTGTTTTTT.

The rearrangement joins TRBV2 to TRBJ1-6, with D maybe TRBD1 (5 bases). Trimming shortened V by 8 bases and J by 7 bases, and 18 bases separated the two germline ends. The CDR3 loop spans 15 amino acids. Germline V CDR1 and CDR2: SNHLY, FYNNEI. The CDR3 DNA reads TGTGCCAGCCTGTCCGGGGGGAATAGAAATTCACCCCTCCACTTT. It encodes CASLSGGNRNSPLHF.

The V and J genes are TRBV28 and TRBJ2-7; TRBD2 is a possible D gene (5 bases). V lost 7 bases and J 0 bases, leaving 19 bases between the germline ends. CDR1 is MDHEN, CDR2 SYDVKM, per germline. This CDR3 is built from 16 residues. DNA of the CDR3: TGTGCCAGCAATTCCCCAAGGACGGGAAGCTCCTACGAGCAGTACTTC. Translating gives CASNSPRTGSSYEQYF.

The V and J genes are TRBV5-4 and TRBJ1-3; no firm D call. V lost 2 bases and J lost 5, with 11 bases in between. This CDR3 has 14 amino acids. From germline, CDR1 is SGHNT and CDR2 YYREEE (reference sequence). CDR3: CASSFGETRNTIYF. In DNA form, the CDR3 reads TGTGCCAGCAGCTTTGGAGAAACTAGAAACACCATATATTTT.

The J gene is TRBJ2-5, the V gene TRBV19, with 7 bases lining up with TRBD2. V shed 7 bases, J shed 2 bases, and the junction held 7 bases outside the gene matches. Germline V gene sequence: CDR1 LNHDA, CDR2 SQIVND (reference sequence). The CDR3 is made up of 14 amino acids. The CDR3 loop reads CASTMRGGQETQYF. The CDR3 DNA is TGTGCCAGTACCATGCGCGGGGGACAAGAGACCCAGTACTTC.

The chain uses TRBV5-4 and TRBJ2-6, with unresolved D. The V gene lost 2 bases and the J gene lost 4 bases, with 4 bases spanning the gap. The CDR3 loop spans 13 amino acids. Germline CDR1 SGHNT, CDR2 YYREEE (reference sequence). CDR3 coding DNA: TGTGCCAGCAGCTTCTACGGGGCCAACGTCCTGACTTTC. Its translation is CASSFYGANVLTF.

This clone has just a few counts. CDR3 amino acids: CASSLADKTNEKLFF. CDR3 sequence (DNA): TGCGCCAGCAGCTTGGCGGACAAAACTAATGAAAAACTGTTTTTT. The chain combines TRBV5-1 with TRBJ1-4, with D possibly TRBD1 on 5 matching bases. This CDR3 spans 15 amino acids. The V gene lost 0 bases and the J gene lost 1 base, with 7 bases spanning the gap. Per the germline V gene, CDR1 is SGHRS and CDR2 is YFSETQ.

V gene TRBV4-3 combines with J gene TRBJ1-1; unclear D gene. With 0 bases removed from V and 6 bases from J, the gap between germline ends came to 11 bases. Germline loops: CDR1 LGHNA, CDR2 YSLEER. The CDR3 spans 14 residues. For the CDR3, the DNA is TGCGCCAGCAGCCAAGATCGCGCGGTAGCTGAAGCTTTCTTT. As protein: CASSQDRAVAEAFF.

V is TRBV7-3 and J is TRBJ2-1; 7 positions agree with TRBD2. V gave up 5 bases and J gave up 7 bases; unmatched junction bases: 5. Germline V gene lookup returns CDR1 SGHTA and CDR2 FQGTGA. The CDR3 extends over 13 amino acids. CDR3 loop: CASSTYSGNEQFF. In nucleotides, the CDR3 is TGTGCCAGCAGCACTTATAGCGGGAATGAGCAGTTCTTC.

CDR3 sequence: CASSPGQGSYGYTF. CDR3 in DNA: TGTGCCAGTAGTCCGGGACAGGGGAGCTATGGCTACACCTTC. V is TRBV19 and J is TRBJ1-2; TRBD1 aligns across 10 bases. Per the germline V gene, CDR1 is LNHDA and CDR2 is SQIVND (reference sequence). V shed 5 bases and J 4 bases; nucleotides not matched to a gene: 4. This CDR3 is 14 amino acids long.

The chain combines TRBV7-3 with TRBJ2-7; D perhaps matches TRBD1 (5 bases). V dropped 2 bases and J dropped 3 bases, with 8 bases sitting between them. The CDR3 runs 13 residues. Per the germline V gene, CDR1 is SGHTA and CDR2 is FQGTGA. The CDR3 region has the DNA TGTGCCAGCAGCTTAGGGGCGGACTACGAGCAGTACTTC. Translated: CASSLGADYEQYF.

The CDR3 sequence is CASSLESGTGARTYF. CDR3 nucleotide sequence: TGTGCCAGCAGTTTGGAGTCCGGGACAGGGGCCCGAACGTACTTC. The chain joins TRBV28 to TRBJ2-5, with 10 bases aligning to TRBD1. The CDR3 loop spans 15 amino acids. V trimming: 3 bases; J trimming: 13 bases; junction bases outside the gene matches: 14. CDR1 is MDHEN, CDR2 SYDVKM, per germline.

The genes are TRBV11-2 and TRBJ2-2; TRBD1 matches 9 bases. Unmatched junction bases numbered 7, after V lost 5 bases and J lost 6 bases. The CDR3 spans 15 residues. Germline V lookup: CDR1 SGHAT, CDR2 FQNNGV. The CDR3 reads CASSLGDRVAGELFF. Here the CDR3 DNA reads TGTGCCAGCAGCCTAGGGGACAGGGTAGCCGGGGAGCTGTTTTTT.

This clone was observed a single time. This CDR3 is CASSLAASSLGPDTQYF. The CDR3, as DNA: TGCGCCAGCAGCTTGGCGGCATCGAGTCTGGGGCCAGATACGCAGTATTTT. The chain recombines TRBV5-1 with TRBJ2-3, with TRBD1 as a possible D gene (5 bases). Germline assignment: CDR1 SGHRS and CDR2 YFSETQ. Deletions cut 0 bases from V and 4 bases from J, with 18 bases between. The CDR3 loop spans 17 amino acids.

This clone was found many times. This sequence joins TRBV7-8 and TRBJ2-7, with 7 nucleotides matching TRBD1. Looked up from germline, CDR1 is SGHVS and CDR2 is FQNEAQ. J was trimmed by 1 base and V by 5 bases; bases with no gene match: 17. The CDR3 runs 18 residues. CDR3 DNA: TGTGCCAGCAGCCCAAGCCAGCCCTGGACAGGTTTATCCTACGAGCAGTACTTC. As protein: CASSPSQPWTGLSYEQYF.

The sample holds a few counts of this clone. The chain employs TRBV11-3 and TRBJ1-6; possible D gene TRBD1, 5 bases. This CDR3 contains 13 residues. V lost 4 bases to trimming and J lost 14 bases, with 15 bases between them. The germline V gene encodes CDR1 SGHNT and CDR2 YENEEA. CDR3 DNA: TGTGCCAGCAGCTATATGGGAGGGGAGGCCCTCCACTTT. Protein sequence: CASSYMGGEALHF.

The CDR3 nucleotides read TGTGCCAGATTACTGGTGGCTAATGAAAAACTGTTTTTT. As protein: CARLLVANEKLFF. This chain uses TRBV11-2 with TRBJ1-4; unclear D gene. The germline gives CDR1 SGHAT, CDR2 FQNNGV. The CDR3 is made up of 13 amino acids. V lost 9 bases and J 3 bases, leaving 11 bases between the germline ends.

This sequence joins TRBV28 and TRBJ2-2; D may be TRBD2 (5 bases). V gave up 5 bases and J gave up 3 bases, with 19 bases separating them. Germline V gene data show CDR1 as MDHEN and CDR2 as SYDVKM. The CDR3 spans 17 residues. In nucleotides, the CDR3 is TGTGCCAGCAGTCCCAATCGCTGGGAGTCCCACACCGGGGAGCTGTTTTTT. This translates into CASSPNRWESHTGELFF.

The CDR3 is CASLSGGARTDTQYF. The CDR3 DNA reads TGTGCCAGCCTTAGCGGGGGGGCACGGACAGATACGCAGTATTTT. This chain uses TRBV28 with TRBJ2-3; 11 bases match TRBD2. The germline V gene encodes CDR1 MDHEN and CDR2 SYDVKM. J was trimmed by 3 bases and V by 8 bases; bases with no gene match: 7. CDR3 length: 15 residues.

The genes are TRBV5-1 and TRBJ1-2, with D possibly being TRBD1 (6 bases). Trimming removed 4 bases from V and 4 bases from J, with 20 bases in between. This CDR3 spans 16 amino acids. CDR1 is SGHRS and CDR2 is YFSETQ in the germline V gene. For the CDR3, the DNA is TGCGCCAGCAGCCGTAGCCCGAACGACAGGACCTATGGCTACACCTTC. Protein: CASSRSPNDRTYGYTF.

The J gene is TRBJ1-6, the V gene TRBV7-9; 7 nucleotides line up with TRBD1. Germline assignment: CDR1 SEHNR and CDR2 FQNEAQ (reference sequence). This CDR3 comprises 15 residues. After removal of 0 bases from V and 9 bases from J, the junction contained 5 bases not matched to a gene. In DNA form, the CDR3 reads TGTGCCAGCAGCTTAGCATCACAGGGGAGTTCACCCCTCCACTTT. As protein: CASSLASQGSSPLHF.

CDR3 loop: CASSQTGGNTGELFF. For the CDR3, the DNA is TGTGCCAGTAGTCAAACAGGGGGGAACACCGGGGAGCTGTTTTTT. The gene calls are TRBV19 and TRBJ2-2; 8 positions match TRBD1. Trimming at V came to 5 bases and at J to 1 base, leaving 3 bases not matched to a gene. The CDR3 has 15 amino acids. Germline CDR1 and CDR2: LNHDA and SQIVND (reference sequence).

The chain employs TRBV9 and TRBJ2-1; TRBD1 matches 9 bases. Germline lookup yields CDR1 SGDLS and CDR2 YYNGEE. The CDR3 spans 15 residues. Trimming at V came to 1 base and at J to 8 bases, leaving 7 bases not matched to a gene. DNA of the CDR3: TGTGCCAGCAGCGTAACCGGACAGGGGACGCATGAGCAGTTCTTC. Translated: CASSVTGQGTHEQFF.

In its sample, this clone was seen once. J is TRBJ2-2 and V is TRBV5-4; TRBD1 agrees at 9 bases. Per germline, CDR1 SGHNT and CDR2 YYREEE (reference sequence). The V and J ends lost 4 bases and 7 bases, in that order; junction bases with no gene match: 8. This CDR3 has 15 amino acids. The CDR3 protein is CASSADRGRGGELFF. Here the CDR3 DNA reads TGTGCCAGCAGCGCGGACAGGGGTCGTGGCGGGGAGCTGTTTTTT. The complete variable domain, with remaining parts taken from reference TRBV5-4 and TRBJ2-2, reads ETGVTQSPTHLIKTRGQQVTLRCSSQSGHNTVSWYQQALGQGPQFIFQYYREEENGRGNFPPRFSGLQFPNYSSELNVNALELDDSALYLCASSADRGRGGELFFGEGSRLTVL.

The chain combines TRBV7-3 with TRBJ2-5; weak D call: TRBD2 (5 bases). The V and J ends lost 1 base and 5 bases respectively, with 8 bases between them. There are 13 residues in the CDR3. The germline V gene encodes CDR1 SGHTA and CDR2 FQGTGA. CDR3 in amino acids: CASSLRPGETQYF. The CDR3 DNA sequence: TGTGCCAGCAGCTTAAGGCCGGGGGAGACCCAGTACTTC.

The chain carries TRBV7-9 and TRBJ2-2, with 8 bases lining up with TRBD1. The CDR3 length is 15 residues. Per the germline V gene, CDR1 is SEHNR and CDR2 is FQNEAQ (reference sequence). After removal of 5 bases from V and 4 bases from J, the junction contained 6 bases not matched to a gene. The DNA for the CDR3 is TGTGCCAGCAGCCGACAGGGGCCCTCCACCGGGGAGCTGTTTTTT. Translated, it gives CASSRQGPSTGELFF.

This chain joins TRBV28 and TRBJ1-4, with 9 bases that match TRBD1. Trimming took 7 bases from V and 6 from J; bases not matched to a gene: 6. Germline V gene lookup returns CDR1 MDHEN and CDR2 SYDVKM. The length of the CDR3 is 14 residues. CDR3 amino acids: CASIAGTGYEKLFF. The DNA of the CDR3 is TGTGCCAGCATAGCCGGGACAGGGTATGAAAAACTGTTTTTT.